Presented here are 32 T cell receptor beta chains from one specimen sequenced in a study of spatial heterogeneity in lung cancer. One entry per CDR3 protein, called by TCRdb with MiXCR from the 5' RACE reads. Found here are around 110,000 distinct CDR3 sequences, 12% of them singletons; the top ten hold roughly 17%. Sample time point: blood at routine non-recurrence follow-up after resection. Extraction of whole RNA from tumor, nontumor lung or frozen PBMC preceded unsorted sequencing. Sequenced material: PBMCs, taken at follow-up. The source is a male donor with early-stage non-small cell lung cancer.

This clonotype was observed a few times. The V and J genes are TRBV30 and TRBJ1-3; 7 bases are shared with TRBD1. From germline, CDR1 is GTSNPN and CDR2 SVGIG (reference sequence). CDR3 size: 12 residues. The V and J ends lost 7 bases and 2 bases, in that order; junction bases with no gene match: 2. The CDR3 nucleotides are TGTGCCTTTGGACAGGCTGGAAACACCATATATTTT. The encoded protein is CAFGQAGNTIYF.

This clonotype came up many times. The V and J genes are TRBV19 and TRBJ1-2, with 8 bases aligning to TRBD1. The junction had 8 bases not matched to a gene; V was cut back by 7 bases and J by 4 bases. This CDR3 spans 14 amino acids. CDR1 and CDR2 (germline): LNHDA, SQIVND (reference sequence). CDR3 region: CASTNSGQGYGYTF. The CDR3 DNA reads as TGTGCCAGTACCAATAGCGGACAGGGCTATGGCTACACCTTC. The variable domain in full, with the rest retrieved from reference TRBV19 and TRBJ1-2, is DGGITQSPKYLFRKEGQNVTLSCEQNLNHDAMYWYRQDPGQGLRLIYYSQIVNDFQKGDIAEGYSVSREKKESFPLTVTSAQKNPTAFYLCASTNSGQGYGYTFGSGTRLTVV.

This clonotype appeared a few times. The chain carries TRBV5-1 and TRBJ1-2; no definite D call. The CDR3 contains 14 residues. Germline CDR1 is SGHRS and CDR2 is YFSETQ. The V and J ends lost 0 bases and 5 bases respectively, with 11 bases between them. The CDR3 nucleotides are TGCGCCAGCAGCTTGGACAATTTGGTGTATGGCTACACCTTC. Protein product: CASSLDNLVYGYTF.

A few counts support this clonotype. The V and J genes are TRBV6-6 and TRBJ2-1; 15 bases line up with TRBD2. Trimming removed 6 bases from V and 10 bases from J; junction bases left unmatched: 10. This CDR3 is 16 amino acids long. Germline CDR1 reads MNHNY; CDR2 reads SVGAGI (reference sequence). The DNA of the CDR3 is TGTGCCAGCAGCACCCCTGGACTAGCGGGGGGGCGAGAGCAGTTCTTC. Encoded protein: CASSTPGLAGGREQFF.

This clonotype has ten or more counts. The genes are TRBV30 and TRBJ1-2; a weak D match, TRBD1 (5 bases). With 0 bases removed from V and 7 bases from J, the gap between germline ends came to 12 bases. CDR1 GTSNPN and CDR2 SVGIG come from the germline V gene (reference sequence). The CDR3 runs 13 residues. As DNA, the CDR3 is TGTGCCTGGAGTGTACAGAGGGGCAGTGGCTACACCTTC. Amino acids: CAWSVQRGSGYTF.

This clonotype appeared many times. The chain has TRBV5-4 and TRBJ2-5; D not resolved. Trimming stripped 2 bases from V and 3 bases from J, with 8 bases between. The CDR3 sequence is 13 residues long. The germline V gene has CDR1 SGHNT and CDR2 YYREEE (reference sequence). The CDR3 DNA reads TGTGCCAGCAGCTTCAACAGAGAAGAGACCCAGTACTTC. This sequence encodes CASSFNREETQYF.

This clonotype was counted a few times. The chain employs TRBV20-1 and TRBJ2-1, with 8 bases matching TRBD2. Germline V gives CDR1 DFQATT, CDR2 SNEGSKA (reference sequence). This CDR3 region has 14 residues. V lost 0 bases and J lost 7; bases outside the gene matches: 5. The CDR3 spells CSARERGGRNEQFF. For the CDR3, the DNA is TGCAGTGCTAGAGAACGGGGGGGCCGGAATGAGCAGTTCTTC.

This clonotype was detected many times. This chain joins TRBV11-2 and TRBJ1-1; D is unclear. The V end was cut by 4 bases, the J end by 4 bases, with 10 bases between. This CDR3 contains 13 residues. Germline V gene lookup returns CDR1 SGHAT and CDR2 FQNNGV. Here the CDR3 DNA reads TGTGCCAGCAGCTCCCAACAGTCCACTGAAGCTTTCTTT. As protein: CASSSQQSTEAFF.

Within the sample, this clonotype is medium-sized (0.01 to 0.1%). The chain is built from TRBV4-2 and TRBJ2-3; 7 bases fit TRBD2. Trimming cost V 1 base and J 4 bases; bases outside gene matches: 5. CDR3 length: 15 amino acids. Per germline, CDR1 LGHNA and CDR2 YNFKEQ. CDR3 sequence (DNA): TGTGCCAGCAGCCAAGGAGATGCGGGAGCAGATACGCAGTATTTT. It translates to CASSQGDAGADTQYF.

This clonotype has just one count. V is TRBV24-1 and J is TRBJ2-3; D is perhaps TRBD1 or TRBD2 (6 bases each). V was pared by 4 bases and J by 8 bases, with 15 bases between. CDR3 length equals 14 residues. The germline V gene encodes CDR1 KGHDR and CDR2 SFDVKD. The CDR3 region has the DNA TGTGCCACCAGTGACTCAAGGGGGGCTGGTACGCAGTATTTT. Protein product: CATSDSRGAGTQYF.

This clonotype has just a few counts. CDR3 DNA sequence: TGTGCCAGCAGCTTAGCCCCTGGGGAGCTTATCGGGTTGACCAGTCGGAAGCAGTACTTC. Translating it yields CASSLAPGELIGLTSRKQYF. J is TRBJ2-7 and V is TRBV11-3; tentatively, D is TRBD2 (5 bases). The germline CDR1 and CDR2 sequences are SGHNT and YENEEA. The CDR3 is made up of 20 amino acids. V was pared by 1 base and J by 8 bases, with 33 bases between.

A few counts support this clonotype. This sequence joins TRBV4-3 and TRBJ2-1; D gene unclear. Germline assignment: CDR1 LGHNA and CDR2 YSLEER. This CDR3 is built from 13 residues. Trimming pared 0 bases from V and 4 bases from J, leaving 4 bases between. CDR3 DNA: TGCGCCAGCAGCCAAGATTTATACAATGAGCAGTTCTTC. This sequence encodes CASSQDLYNEQFF.

The gene calls are TRBV2 and TRBJ2-7, with 7 nucleotides matching TRBD1. Germline CDR1 and CDR2: SNHLY and FYNNEI. V lost 6 bases to trimming and J lost 6 bases; unmatched junction nucleotides: 11. CDR3 length equals 14 residues. CDR3 coding DNA: TGTGCCAGCAGGAAAGGGCAGGGGGTAGGCGAGCAGTACTTC. Amino acids: CASRKGQGVGEQYF.

Details on this clonotype: A much bigger clone sits one base away, suggesting this may be a read error. This chain links TRBV27 with TRBJ2-2; perhaps TRBD2 as D (6 bases). The CDR3 is 15 amino acids. Germline-derived CDR1 and CDR2 are MNHEY and SMNVEV (reference sequence). DNA of the CDR3: TGTGTCAGCAGTCGGGCGCGGGGCGGCACCGGGGAGCTGTTTTTT. This encodes CVSSRARGGTGELFF.

This chain uses TRBV7-2 with TRBJ2-3; 9 positions match TRBD2. Germline V CDR1 and CDR2: SGHTA, FQGNSA. The CDR3 covers 17 residues. V lost 3 bases to trimming and J lost 0 bases; unmatched junction nucleotides: 7. As DNA, the CDR3 is TGTGCCAGCAGCTTCCACTCCGGGACTAGCAGCACAGATACGCAGTATTTT. Translation gives CASSFHSGTSSTDTQYF.

This clonotype has just a few counts. This chain joins TRBV6-5 and TRBJ2-3; tentative D call: TRBD1 (8 bases). This CDR3 region has 15 residues. The germline CDR1 and CDR2 sequences are MNHEY and SVGAGI. V gave up 5 bases and J gave up 0 bases, with 12 bases separating them. CDR3 sequence: CASSKQGGSTDTQYF. CDR3 bases: TGTGCCAGCAGTAAACAGGGGGGGAGCACAGATACGCAGTATTTT.

This clonotype has at least ten counts. The CDR3 loop reads CASSPETGPTYEQYF. The CDR3 DNA is TGCGCCAGCAGCCCTGAAACAGGACCGACCTACGAGCAGTACTTC. The chain recombines TRBV5-1 with TRBJ2-7, with D possibly TRBD1 on 5 matching bases. Between the trimmed V and J ends, which lost 4 bases and 2 bases, there was a span of 16 bases. The CDR3 runs 15 residues. Germline assignment: CDR1 SGHRS and CDR2 YFSETQ. The variable domain in full, completed from reference TRBV5-1 and TRBJ2-7, reads KAGVTQTPRYLIKTRGQQVTLSCSPISGHRSVSWYQQTPGQGLQFLFEYFSETQRNKGNFPGRFSGRQFSNSRSEMNVSTLELGDSALYLCASSPETGPTYEQYFGPGTRLTVT.

This clonotype came up many times. The V and J genes are TRBV10-3 and TRBJ2-7, with 7 bases identical to TRBD1. The CDR3 loop spans 15 amino acids. J lost 0 bases, V lost 6 bases, and 8 bases had no gene match. Germline V gives CDR1 ENHRY, CDR2 SYGVKD. CDR3 protein: CAISTGTVGSYEQYF. CDR3 bases: TGTGCCATCAGCACCGGGACAGTAGGCTCCTACGAGCAGTACTTC.

This chain connects TRBV6-2 or TRBV6-3 to TRBJ2-7; 8 bases agree with TRBD2. CDR1 and CDR2 from the germline V gene are MNHEY and SVGEGT. The J segment lost 2 bases and the V segment lost 8 bases, leaving 11 bases of the junction unmatched. The CDR3 is made up of 15 amino acids. The DNA for the CDR3 is TGTGCCAGCTCGCTCGGGGGGGACGGAACCTACGAGCAGTACTTC. Amino acids: CASSLGGDGTYEQYF.

As to this clonotype: A junction boundary mismatches the germline segment, possibly from a read error. This chain uses TRBV12-5 with TRBJ2-3, with TRBD1 identical over 7 bases. CDR3 size: 11 residues. Germline V CDR1 and CDR2: LGHNT, FRNRAP. This chain's CDR3 is CASGFDRVLGF. CDR3 DNA sequence: TGTGCTAGTGGTTTCGACAGGGTTCTGGGTTTT. Supplemented by reference TRBV12-5 and TRBJ2-3, the full variable domain reads DARVTQTPRHKVTEMGQEVTMRCQPILGHNTVFWYRQTMMQGLELLAYFRNRAPLDDSGMPKDRFSAEMPDATLATLKIQPSEPRDSAVYFCASGFDRVLGFGPGTRLTVL.

The sample holds a few counts of this clonotype. The V gene is TRBV29-1, the J gene TRBJ2-4, with TRBD1 identical over 9 bases. Per the germline V gene, CDR1 is SQVTM and CDR2 is ANQGSEA. This CDR3 has 13 residues. J lost 7 bases, V lost 3 bases, and 4 bases had no gene match. The DNA of the CDR3 is TGCAGCGTTGACCACGGACAGGGGAACATTCAGTACTTC. Translating it yields CSVDHGQGNIQYF. Complete variable domain (other parts from reference TRBV29-1 and TRBJ2-4): SAVISQKPSRDICQRGTSLTIQCQVDSQVTMMFWYRQQPGQSLTLIATANQGSEATYESGFVIDKFPISRPNLTFSTLTVSNMSPEDSSIYLCSVDHGQGNIQYFGAGTRLSVL.

DNA for the CDR3: TGTGCCAGCAGGGCTACGACAGGGCACACCGGGGAGCTGTTTTTT. This encodes CASRATTGHTGELFF. The chain recombines TRBV6-1 with TRBJ2-2; 7 nucleotides line up with TRBD1. V shed 6 bases, J shed 3 bases, and the junction held 7 bases outside the gene matches. The CDR3 length is 15 residues. Germline loops: CDR1 MNHNS, CDR2 SASEGT.

Only a few counts were recorded for this clonotype. The chain employs TRBV2 and TRBJ2-1; D is perhaps TRBD2 (6 bases). V was clipped by 1 base and J by 9 bases, with 7 bases between them. The length of the CDR3 is 12 residues. The germline V gene encodes CDR1 SNHLY and CDR2 FYNNEI. CDR3 DNA: TGTGCCAGCAGTGAAGGGCGGGGTGAGCAGTTCTTC. Translation gives CASSEGRGEQFF.

This clonotype was recorded at least ten times. The rearrangement links TRBV5-1 to TRBJ2-7, with TRBD1 matching over 7 bases. The CDR3 contains 14 residues. Trimming took 3 bases from V and 0 from J; bases not matched to a gene: 3. Germline V gene data show CDR1 as SGHRS and CDR2 as YFSETQ. In DNA, the CDR3 is TGCGCCAGCAGCTGGGACAGAAGCTCCTACGAGCAGTACTTC. Translated: CASSWDRSSYEQYF.

In this sample, this clonotype turned up a few times. The chain carries TRBV7-2 and TRBJ1-6; possible D gene TRBD1, 6 bases. The germline gives CDR1 SGHTA, CDR2 FQGNSA. The CDR3 runs 15 residues. Trimming removed 3 bases from V and 6 bases from J, with 12 bases in between. CDR3: CASSFTGTPNSPLHF. As DNA, the CDR3 is TGTGCCAGCAGCTTCACCGGGACACCTAATTCACCCCTCCACTTT.

The J gene is TRBJ2-7, the V gene TRBV10-3; D gene unclear. V gave up 3 bases and J gave up 2 bases, with 14 bases separating them. The CDR3 consists of 15 residues. Germline V gives CDR1 ENHRY, CDR2 SYGVKD. For the CDR3, the DNA is TGTGCCATCAGTGAATCTCTAGGCGGCCCCTACGAGCAGTACTTC. It is translated as CAISESLGGPYEQYF.

The chain joins TRBV5-1 to TRBJ1-5, with 7 bases that match TRBD1. Per the germline V gene, CDR1 is SGHRS and CDR2 is YFSETQ. The CDR3 is made up of 15 amino acids. The V gene end was trimmed by 0 bases and the J gene end by 2 bases; junction bases not matched to a gene: 2. This chain's CDR3 is CASSLDGQGNQPQHF. In nucleotides, the CDR3 is TGCGCCAGCAGCTTGGATGGACAGGGCAATCAGCCCCAGCATTTT. Variable domain in full (rest from reference TRBV5-1 and TRBJ1-5): KAGVTQTPRYLIKTRGQQVTLSCSPISGHRSVSWYQQTPGQGLQFLFEYFSETQRNKGNFPGRFSGRQFSNSRSEMNVSTLELGDSALYLCASSLDGQGNQPQHFGDGTRLSIL.

This clonotype was seen only a few times. The chain combines TRBV18 with TRBJ2-1; 7 positions match TRBD1. Per the germline V gene, CDR1 is KGHSH and CDR2 is LQKENI. V shed 1 base and J 7 bases; nucleotides not matched to a gene: 4. The CDR3 sequence is 14 residues long. The CDR3 here is CASSPQTGRNEQFF. Here the CDR3 DNA reads TGTGCCAGCTCACCACAGACAGGGAGAAATGAGCAGTTCTTC.

This clonotype was picked up many times. The chain carries TRBV6-5 and TRBJ1-6; D gene unclear. The CDR3 is made up of 14 amino acids. V was trimmed by 6 bases and J by 4 bases, leaving 10 bases between them. Germline V gene sequence: CDR1 MNHEY, CDR2 SVGAGI. This CDR3 is CASSPGSYNSPLHF. For the CDR3, the DNA is TGTGCCAGCAGCCCCGGGTCTTATAATTCACCCCTCCACTTT.

The table lists this clonotype with a few counts. Here the CDR3 DNA reads TGTGCCAGCAGTTCCCTGGGACGGACCAATGAGCAGTTCTTC. It is translated as CASSSLGRTNEQFF. The chain couples TRBV27 to TRBJ2-1; D possibly uses TRBD1 or TRBD2 (5 bases each). Germline CDR1 and CDR2: MNHEY and SMNVEV (reference sequence). The CDR3 runs to 14 residues. Trimming pared 4 bases from V and 6 bases from J, leaving 13 bases between.

In its sample, this clonotype was seen a few times. The gene calls are TRBV27 and TRBJ1-2; D may be TRBD1 (6 bases). The CDR3 is 15 amino acids. Deletions cut 5 bases from V and 0 bases from J, with 13 bases between. From germline, CDR1 is MNHEY and CDR2 SMNVEV (reference sequence). CDR3 in DNA: TGTGCCAGCAGTACCGGACAGAGAGCTAACTATGGCTACACCTTC. Translated: CASSTGQRANYGYTF.

J is TRBJ2-1 and V is TRBV9; 9 bases agree with TRBD2. This CDR3 is 17 amino acids long. CDR1 and CDR2 (germline): SGDLS, YYNGEE. The V and J ends lost 0 bases and 5 bases, in that order; junction bases with no gene match: 9. Here the CDR3 DNA reads TGTGCCAGCAGCGTAGTTGGCGGTGCGGGGGGGGACAATGAGCAGTTCTTC. Its protein product is CASSVVGGAGGDNEQFF.